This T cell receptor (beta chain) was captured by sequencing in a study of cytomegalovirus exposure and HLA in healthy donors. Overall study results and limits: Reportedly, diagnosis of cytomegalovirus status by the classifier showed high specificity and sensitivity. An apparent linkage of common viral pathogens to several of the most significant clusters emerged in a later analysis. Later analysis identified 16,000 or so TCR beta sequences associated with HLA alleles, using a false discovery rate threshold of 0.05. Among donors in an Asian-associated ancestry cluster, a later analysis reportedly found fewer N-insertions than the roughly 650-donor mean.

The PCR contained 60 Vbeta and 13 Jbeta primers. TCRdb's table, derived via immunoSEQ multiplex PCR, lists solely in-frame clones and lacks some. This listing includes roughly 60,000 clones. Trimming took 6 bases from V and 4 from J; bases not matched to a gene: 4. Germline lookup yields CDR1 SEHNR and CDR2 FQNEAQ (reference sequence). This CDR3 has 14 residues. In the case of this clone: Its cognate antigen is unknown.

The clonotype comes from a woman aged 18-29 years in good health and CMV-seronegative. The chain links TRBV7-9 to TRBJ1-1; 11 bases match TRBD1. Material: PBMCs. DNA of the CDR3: TGTGCCAGCAGGTCGGGACAGGGGGTCACTGAAGCTTTCTTT. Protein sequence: CASRSGQGVTEAFF.